A single sample is the source of the 28 T cell receptor beta chains below, sequenced in a study of blood T cells in healthy people across ages. Alongside a J-beta primer mix, a sample-barcoded 5' primer served in a second PCR lasting about 7 to 11 cycles. TCRdb re-called the 5' RACE reads through MiXCR, storing one row per CDR3 protein. Of about 830,000 distinct CDR3 sequences detected, 55% to 65% appear once; the ten largest clones hold about 30%. Input material: blood. These TCRs come from a man aged 25 to 40 in good health.

This clonotype occurred a few times. The V and J genes are TRBV4-3 and TRBJ2-4; TRBD1 is a possible D gene (6 bases). The tail of the sequence fits TRBJ2-5 better, so the J call may be wrong. Germline CDR1 LGHNA, CDR2 YSLEER. This CDR3 is built from 16 residues. The CDR3 DNA is TGCGCCAGCAGCCAAGGAACGGGACAAGGGGAAGAGACCCAGTACTTC. As protein: CASSQGTGQGEETQYF.

The chain links TRBV7-6 to TRBJ2-4, with TRBD1 matching over 8 bases. The closer fit of TRBJ2-7 to the DNA end suggests the J call may be wrong. There are 14 residues in the CDR3. CDR1 and CDR2 (germline): SGHVS, FNYEAQ. CDR3 in amino acids: CASSYQSGGHEQYF. DNA of the CDR3: TGTGCCAGCAGCTATCAATCAGGGGGCCACGAGCAGTACTTC.

This clonotype was seen a few times. This chain links TRBV4-2 with TRBJ2-7, with 9 bases matching TRBD2. Germline V gene data show CDR1 as LGHNA and CDR2 as YNFKEQ. The CDR3 sequence is 16 residues long. J was trimmed by 3 bases and V by 1 base; bases with no gene match: 7. In DNA, the CDR3 is TGTGCCAGCAGCCAAGGTGAGGGGACTAGCTTCTACGAGCAGTACTTC. Residues: CASSQGEGTSFYEQYF.

The chain recombines TRBV12-3 or TRBV12-4 with TRBJ2-1; TRBD2 matches at 8 bases. The CDR3 runs 15 residues. Trimming at V came to 4 bases and at J to 8 bases, leaving 10 bases not matched to a gene. The CDR3 nucleotides are TGTGCCAGCAGTTCGGGGGGGCAGGTTATCGATGAGCAGTTCTTC. It translates to CASSSGGQVIDEQFF.

The table lists this clonotype with a few counts. This CDR3 reads CASSLMSKGGGYGYTF. CDR3 coding DNA: TGTGCCAGCAGTTTAATGAGTAAAGGGGGCGGCTATGGCTACACCTTC. This chain connects TRBV28 to TRBJ1-2; 7 bases line up with TRBD1. The CDR3 loop spans 16 amino acids. Per germline, CDR1 MDHEN and CDR2 SYDVKM. Trimming took 2 bases from V and 4 from J; bases not matched to a gene: 10.

There are a few counts of this clonotype. The chain carries TRBV12-3 or TRBV12-4 and TRBJ1-2; no clear D. This CDR3 is 16 amino acids long. V was cut by 3 bases and J by 0 bases, with 14 bases left in between. CDR3 in amino acids: CASSLSRRQANYGYTF. CDR3 nucleotides: TGTGCCAGCAGTTTGTCCAGGCGGCAAGCTAACTATGGCTACACCTTC.

This clonotype was seen a single time. The genes are TRBV12-3 or TRBV12-4 and TRBJ2-2; maybe TRBD1 (6 bases). V was cut by 5 bases and J by 6 bases, with 13 bases left in between. The CDR3 has 14 amino acids. This CDR3 is CASSPQGLAGELFF. The CDR3 bases are TGTGCCAGCAGTCCCCAGGGGTTGGCCGGGGAGCTGTTTTTT.

This chain uses TRBV25-1 with TRBJ2-7; D perhaps matches TRBD2 (5 bases). CDR1 and CDR2 from the germline V gene are MGHDK and SYGVNS. The CDR3 covers 16 residues. Trimming cost V 2 bases and J 6 bases, with 20 bases left between them. The CDR3 reads CASSEPAAGEKGEQYF. The DNA of the CDR3 is TGTGCCAGCAGTGAACCAGCCGCCGGGGAGAAAGGCGAGCAGTACTTC.

This clonotype was found many times. DNA for the CDR3: TGTGCCAGCACCCCAGGACCGCGTCGCGGGGGAAAAGAGACCCAGTACTTC. Translated: CASTPGPRRGGKETQYF. The V and J genes are TRBV6-5 and TRBJ2-5; 7 nucleotides align to TRBD2. Per the germline V gene, CDR1 is MNHEY and CDR2 is SVGAGI. The CDR3 loop spans 17 amino acids. V shed 7 bases, J shed 3 bases, and the junction held 17 bases outside the gene matches.

The chain carries TRBV7-2 and TRBJ2-3; TRBD2 matches at 16 bases. From germline, CDR1 is SGHTA and CDR2 FQGNSA. J was trimmed by 5 bases and V by 5 bases; bases with no gene match: 7. This CDR3 is 17 amino acids long. CDR3 in amino acids: CASSQSGLAGGLDTQYF. The CDR3 DNA is TGTGCCAGCAGCCAATCGGGACTAGCGGGGGGGTTAGATACGCAGTATTTT.

This clonotype has more than one count but fewer than ten. The chain uses TRBV29-1 and TRBJ2-7; D is perhaps TRBD2 (6 bases). Germline lookup yields CDR1 SQVTM and CDR2 ANQGSEA. CDR3 length: 14 residues. Deletions cut 6 bases from V and 0 bases from J, with 15 bases between. CDR3 nucleotide sequence: TGCAGCGTGGGGGGTGGGGCCCACTCCTACGAGCAGTACTTC. This encodes CSVGGGAHSYEQYF.

The V call is TRBV6-5, the J call TRBJ2-1, with D unresolved. The V and J ends lost 0 bases and 6 bases respectively, with 9 bases between them. Germline V gene data show CDR1 as MNHEY and CDR2 as SVGAGI. CDR3 size: 14 residues. CDR3 loop: CASSYSSETNEQFF. The CDR3 nucleotides read TGTGCCAGCAGTTACTCGTCCGAGACCAATGAGCAGTTCTTC.

This chain connects TRBV7-9 to TRBJ1-1, with no clear D. The CDR3 has 11 residues. In germline, CDR1 is SEHNR, CDR2 FQNEAQ (reference sequence). Trimming removed 3 bases from V and 8 bases from J, with 7 bases in between. The CDR3 sequence is CASSFSPEAFF. For the CDR3, the DNA is TGTGCCAGCAGCTTTAGCCCGGAAGCTTTCTTT.

DNA for the CDR3: TGTGCCAGCACCCCGTACCTGAACACCGGGGAGCTGTTTTTT. It encodes CASTPYLNTGELFF. The V call is TRBV12-3 or TRBV12-4, the J call TRBJ2-2, with D unclear. V lost 7 bases to trimming and J lost 1 base, with 10 bases between them. The CDR3 has 14 residues.

This clonotype was observed a single time. The CDR3 DNA reads as TGTGCCAGCTCTTATGCGACAACGGAGGGCGGGATAGCTGAAGCTTTCTTT. This translates into CASSYATTEGGIAEAFF. The chain employs TRBV6-1 and TRBJ1-1; D call uncertain. Trimming stripped 8 bases from V and 6 bases from J, with 28 bases between. The CDR3 runs to 17 residues. Germline V gives CDR1 MNHNS, CDR2 SASEGT.

The gene calls are TRBV7-9 and TRBJ2-3; D is perhaps TRBD2 (7 bases). Trimming removed 1 base from V and 4 bases from J, with 12 bases in between. This CDR3 comprises 15 residues. Germline loops: CDR1 SEHNR, CDR2 FQNEAQ (reference sequence). CDR3 in DNA: TGTGCCAGCAGCTTAGTGGGGGGGGGCCCAGATACGCAGTATTTT. This encodes CASSLVGGGPDTQYF.

The J gene is TRBJ2-6, the V gene TRBV9; D ambiguous. Germline CDR1 and CDR2: SGDLS and YYNGEE. This CDR3 is 15 amino acids long. Trimming took off 0 bases at V and 4 bases at J, with 8 bases between the two ends. CDR3 nucleotides: TGTGCCAGCAGCGTAGAACGGGCCGGGGCCAACGTCCTGACTTTC. This translates into CASSVERAGANVLTF.

V and J are TRBV6-2 or TRBV6-3 and TRBJ2-7, with a tentative D call TRBD2 (6 bases). V lost 4 bases to trimming and J lost 3 bases, with 19 bases between them. Per the germline V gene, CDR1 is MNHEY and CDR2 is SVGEGT. This CDR3 spans 16 amino acids. This CDR3 reads CASSSSLGLYFYEQYF. The CDR3 DNA reads TGTGCCAGCAGTTCCTCACTGGGACTTTATTTCTACGAGCAGTACTTC.

The chain couples TRBV29-1 to TRBJ2-7; D may be TRBD2 (5 bases). This CDR3 has 13 amino acids. The V and J ends lost 4 bases and 6 bases respectively, with 16 bases between them. CDR1 SQVTM and CDR2 ANQGSEA come from the germline V gene. CDR3 region: CSVAAAGEGEQYF. CDR3 bases: TGCAGCGTTGCGGCCGCCGGAGAGGGCGAGCAGTACTTC.

The chain joins TRBV18 to TRBJ2-1; D gene ambiguous. The CDR3 has 12 residues. The ends were cut back, 3 bases at V and 8 bases at J, with 8 bases in the middle. Per germline, CDR1 KGHSH and CDR2 LQKENI. This CDR3 reads CASSPWTDEQFF. The CDR3 DNA reads TGTGCCAGCTCACCCTGGACGGATGAGCAGTTCTTC.

This chain joins TRBV7-3 and TRBJ2-1, with 14 bases matching TRBD2. The length of the CDR3 is 17 residues. Germline CDR1 SGHTA, CDR2 FQGTGA. V shed 5 bases, J shed 6 bases, and the junction held 9 bases outside the gene matches. The CDR3 here is CASSLTSGGAKGNEQFF. Here the CDR3 DNA reads TGTGCCAGCAGCCTGACTAGCGGGGGGGCAAAAGGCAATGAGCAGTTCTTC.

The chain has TRBV13 and TRBJ1-2, with 8 bases that match TRBD1. CDR3 length: 16 amino acids. Trimming took 4 bases from V and 2 from J; bases not matched to a gene: 9. Germline CDR1 reads PRHDT; CDR2 reads FYEKMQ (reference sequence). The CDR3 region has the DNA TGTGCCAGCAGCTCTCCGGGACAGGCGATGAACTATGGCTACACCTTC. This encodes CASSSPGQAMNYGYTF.

The J gene is TRBJ2-7, the V gene TRBV4-2; 10 bases line up with TRBD1. The CDR3 covers 15 residues. The V segment lost 3 bases and the J segment 2 bases; nucleotides outside the gene matches: 4. Germline values: CDR1 LGHNA, CDR2 YNFKEQ. CDR3 in amino acids: CASSQEGQGPYEQYF. CDR3 bases: TGTGCCAGCAGCCAGGAGGGACAGGGGCCCTACGAGCAGTACTTC.

Note on this clonotype: Germline and junction disagree at one end, which may indicate a read error. V gene TRBV29-1 combines with J gene TRBJ2-6, with D perhaps matching TRBD1 (5 bases). The CDR3 loop spans 18 amino acids. Per the germline V gene, CDR1 is SQVTM and CDR2 is ANQGSEA. In nucleotides, the CDR3 is TGCAGCGTTGTTAGTAAGGGAAATTCCCGCTCTGGGGCCAACGCCCTGACTTTC. This translates into CSVVSKGNSRSGANALTF.

There are a few counts of this clonotype. The chain has TRBV7-2 and TRBJ2-1, with 7 bases fitting TRBD2. The V segment lost 1 base and the J segment 9 bases; nucleotides outside the gene matches: 6. This CDR3 contains 14 residues. Germline V gene data show CDR1 as SGHTA and CDR2 as FQGNSA. CDR3 sequence: CASSLGVSGGEQFF. CDR3 in DNA: TGTGCCAGCAGCTTAGGAGTGTCGGGAGGTGAGCAGTTCTTC. The full variable domain, in which reference TRBV7-2 and TRBJ2-1 provide the parts outside the CDR3, is GAGVSQSPSNKVTEKGKDVELRCDPISGHTALYWYRQSLGQGLEFLIYFQGNSAPDKSGLPSDRFSAERTGGSVSTLTIQRTQQEDSAVYLCASSLGVSGGEQFFGPGTRLTVL.

The J gene is TRBJ2-1, the V gene TRBV11-2; the D gene is possibly TRBD2 (7 bases). V was cut by 1 base and J by 6 bases, with 10 bases left in between. Looked up from germline, CDR1 is SGHAT and CDR2 is FQNNGV. The CDR3 length is 14 residues. The CDR3 DNA sequence: TGTGCCAGCAGCTTAGCGCGGGGGCCCAATGAGCAGTTCTTC. Protein: CASSLARGPNEQFF. The full variable domain, completed using reference TRBV11-2 and TRBJ2-1, is EAGVAQSPRYKIIEKRQSVAFWCNPISGHATLYWYQQILGQGPKLLIQFQNNGVVDDSQLPKDRFSAERLKGVDSTLKIQPAKLEDSAVYLCASSLARGPNEQFFGPGTRLTVL.

V is TRBV20-1 and J is TRBJ2-7, with 15 bases fitting TRBD2. The CDR3 has 15 amino acids. Per germline, CDR1 DFQATT and CDR2 SNEGSKA (reference sequence). V gave up 5 bases and J gave up 4 bases; unmatched junction bases: 6. CDR3 sequence: CSAGGLAGGWYEQYF. The CDR3 DNA reads TGCAGTGCTGGGGGACTAGCGGGGGGTTGGTACGAGCAGTACTTC.

In its sample, this clonotype was seen a few times. V usage is TRBV27 and J usage is TRBJ2-1; D may match TRBD1 or TRBD2 (6 bases each). Germline V gives CDR1 MNHEY, CDR2 SMNVEV (reference sequence). V lost 3 bases to trimming and J lost 5 bases, with 14 bases between them. CDR3 length: 15 residues. CDR3 in DNA: TGTGCCAGCAGTTTGTTCGGGGGCTTGAACAATGAGCAGTTCTTC. It yields the protein CASSLFGGLNNEQFF.